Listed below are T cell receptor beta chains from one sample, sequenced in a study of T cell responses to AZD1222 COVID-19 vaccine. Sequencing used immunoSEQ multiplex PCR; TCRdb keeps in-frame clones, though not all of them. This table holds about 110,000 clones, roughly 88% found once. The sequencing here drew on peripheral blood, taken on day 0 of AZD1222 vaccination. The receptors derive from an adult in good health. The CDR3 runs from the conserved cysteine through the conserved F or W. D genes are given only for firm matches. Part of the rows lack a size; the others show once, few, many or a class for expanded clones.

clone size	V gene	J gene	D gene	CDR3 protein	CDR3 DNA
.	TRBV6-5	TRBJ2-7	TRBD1	CASSYSGTGSYEQYF	TGTGCCAGCAGTTATTCCGGGACAGGGAGCTACGAGCAGTACTTC
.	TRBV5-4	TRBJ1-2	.	CASSLDGNYGYTF	TGTGCCAGCAGCTTGGATGGAAACTATGGCTACACCTTC
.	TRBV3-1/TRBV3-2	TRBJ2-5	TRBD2	CASSLASGQETQYF	TGTGCCAGCAGCCTTGCTAGCGGCCAAGAGACCCAGTACTTC
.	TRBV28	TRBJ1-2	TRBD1	CASSSPEGARGYTF	TGTGCCAGCAGTTCCCCGGAGGGGGCGCGTGGCTACACCTTC
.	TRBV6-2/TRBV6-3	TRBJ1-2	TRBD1	CASSYPSGTVYGYTF	TGTGCCAGCAGTTACCCCTCCGGGACAGTCTATGGCTACACCTTC
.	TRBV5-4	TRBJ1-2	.	CASSIGTQANYGYTF	TGTGCCAGCAGCATAGGGACCCAAGCTAACTATGGCTACACCTTC
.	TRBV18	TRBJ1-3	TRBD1	CASSPTGTDLSGNTIYF	TGTGCCAGCTCACCTACTGGGACAGACCTATCTGGAAACACCATATATTTT
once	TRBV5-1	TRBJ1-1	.	CASSLRQMSNTEAFF	TGCGCCAGCAGCTTGCGACAGATGTCGAACACTGAAGCTTTCTTT
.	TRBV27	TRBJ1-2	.	CATLGGYGYTF	TGTGCCACCCTGGGAGGCTATGGCTACACCTTC
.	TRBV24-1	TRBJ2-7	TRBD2	CATSAGGGLAGPIWYEQYF	TGTGCCACCAGTGCCGGAGGGGGACTAGCGGGTCCAATATGGTACGAGCAGTACTTC
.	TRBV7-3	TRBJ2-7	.	CASSPGRGPYEQYF	TGTGCCAGCAGTCCGGGACGGGGACCCTACGAGCAGTACTTC
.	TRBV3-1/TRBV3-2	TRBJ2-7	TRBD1	CASRNTGGAYEQYF	TGTGCCAGCAGGAACACAGGGGGAGCCTACGAGCAGTACTTC
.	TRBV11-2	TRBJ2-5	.	CASSRVNPETQYF	TGTGCCAGCAGCCGAGTAAATCCCGAGACCCAGTACTTC
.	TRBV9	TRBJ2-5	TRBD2	CASSVGGLAGGLETQYF	TGTGCCAGCAGCGTTGGGGGACTAGCGGGAGGTTTGGAGACCCAGTACTTC
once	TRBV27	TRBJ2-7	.	CASSNRRPGRGETYEQYF	TGTGCCAGCAGTAACCGTCGGCCAGGAAGGGGGGAGACCTACGAGCAGTACTTC
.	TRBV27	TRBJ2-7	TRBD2	CASSLSSGGSYEQYF	TGTGCCAGCAGTTTGTCTAGCGGGGGCTCCTACGAGCAGTACTTC
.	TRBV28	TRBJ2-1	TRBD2	CASSSPALAGSYNEQFF	TGTGCCAGCAGTTCCCCCGCACTAGCGGGATCCTACAATGAGCAGTTCTTC
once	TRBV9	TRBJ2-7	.	CASSVGGNRDEQYF	TGTGCCAGCAGCGTAGGGGGGAACAGAGACGAGCAGTACTTC
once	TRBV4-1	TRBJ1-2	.	CASSQDWGSPARGYTF	TGCGCCAGCAGCCAAGATTGGGGCTCGCCGGCGCGAGGCTACACCTTC
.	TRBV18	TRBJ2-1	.	CASSPPNSNNEQFF	TGTGCCAGCTCACCACCCAACAGTAACAATGAGCAGTTCTTC
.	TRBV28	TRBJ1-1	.	CASRPGTANTEAFF	TGTGCCAGCCGACCCGGGACGGCCAACACTGAAGCTTTCTTT
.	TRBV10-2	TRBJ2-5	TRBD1	CASRTGTGVETQYF	TGCGCCAGCAGAACCGGGACAGGGGTTGAGACCCAGTACTTC
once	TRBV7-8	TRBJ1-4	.	CASSRTAPNEKLFF	TGTGCCAGCAGCCGGACAGCCCCTAATGAAAAACTGTTTTTT
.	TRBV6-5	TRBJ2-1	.	CASSPRTYNEQFF	TGTGCCAGCAGTCCCCGGACCTACAATGAGCAGTTCTTC
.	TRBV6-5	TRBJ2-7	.	CASSSPPHGFQQYF	TGTGCCAGCAGTTCGCCTCCACACGGATTCCAGCAGTACTTC
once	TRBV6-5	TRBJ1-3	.	CASSYSNSWAAAIYF	TGTGCCAGCAGTTACTCTAACAGTTGGGCGGCGGCCATATATTTT
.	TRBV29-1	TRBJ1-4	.	CSVSVNEKLFF	TGCAGCGTTTCAGTTAATGAAAAACTGTTTTTT
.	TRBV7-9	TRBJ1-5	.	CASSPSSNQPQHF	TGTGCCAGCAGCCCGAGTAGCAATCAGCCCCAGCATTTT
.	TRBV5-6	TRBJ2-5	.	CASSFSVQETQYF	TGTGCCAGCAGCTTTAGCGTCCAAGAGACCCAGTACTTC
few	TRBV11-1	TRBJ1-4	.	CASSPGRGFNEKLFF	TGTGCCAGCAGTCCAGGACGGGGCTTTAATGAAAAACTGTTTTTT
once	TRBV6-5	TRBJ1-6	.	CASNRGSPLHF	TGTGCCAGCAACCGGGGTTCACCCCTCCACTTT
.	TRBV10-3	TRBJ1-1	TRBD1	CAISERQGMNTEAFF	TGTGCCATCAGTGAGAGACAGGGCATGAACACTGAAGCTTTCTTT
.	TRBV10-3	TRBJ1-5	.	CAISRGGRQPQHF	TGTGCCATCAGTCGGGGGGGGCGGCAGCCCCAGCATTTT
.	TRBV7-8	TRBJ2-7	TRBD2	CASSRGLDSGIDEQYF	TGTGCCAGCAGTCGCGGCCTGGATAGCGGGATTGACGAGCAGTACTTC
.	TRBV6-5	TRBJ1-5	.	CASSLQGLGVEPQHF	TGTGCCAGCAGTCTACAGGGCCTTGGAGTAGAGCCCCAGCATTTT
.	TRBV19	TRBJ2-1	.	CASTPRRGEQFF	TGTGCCAGTACTCCGCGCCGGGGTGAGCAGTTCTTC
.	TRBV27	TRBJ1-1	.	CATSTGITVTEAFF	TGTGCCACCTCCACAGGGATAACTGTGACTGAAGCTTTCTTT